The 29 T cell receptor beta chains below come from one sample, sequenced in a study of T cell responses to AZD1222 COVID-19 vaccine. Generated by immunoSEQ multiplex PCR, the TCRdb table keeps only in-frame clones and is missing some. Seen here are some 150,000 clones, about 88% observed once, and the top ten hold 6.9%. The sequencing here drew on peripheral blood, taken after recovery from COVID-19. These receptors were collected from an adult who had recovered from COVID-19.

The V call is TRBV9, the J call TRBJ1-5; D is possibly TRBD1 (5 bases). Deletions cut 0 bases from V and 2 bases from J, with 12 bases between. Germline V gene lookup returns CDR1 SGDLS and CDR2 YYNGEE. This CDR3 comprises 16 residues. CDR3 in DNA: TGTGCCAGCAGCGTAGGTAATGGGGGTGGCAATCAGCCCCAGCATTTT. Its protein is CASSVGNGGGNQPQHF.

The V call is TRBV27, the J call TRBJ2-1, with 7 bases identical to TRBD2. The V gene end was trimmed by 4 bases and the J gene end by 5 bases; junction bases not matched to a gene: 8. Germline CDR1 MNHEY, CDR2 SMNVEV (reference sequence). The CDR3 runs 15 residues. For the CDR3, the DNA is TGTGCCAGCAGTTCCCGGACTAGTATCCACAATGAGCAGTTCTTC. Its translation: CASSSRTSIHNEQFF.

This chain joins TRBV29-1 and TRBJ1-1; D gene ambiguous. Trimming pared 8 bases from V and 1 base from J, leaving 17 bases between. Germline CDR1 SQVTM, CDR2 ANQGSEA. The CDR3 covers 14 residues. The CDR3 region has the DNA TGCAGCTTCTACGACTCGTTGCGGAACACTGAAGCTTTCTTT. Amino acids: CSFYDSLRNTEAFF. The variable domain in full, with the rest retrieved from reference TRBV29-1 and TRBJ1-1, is SAVISQKPSRDICQRGTSLTIQCQVDSQVTMMFWYRQQPGQSLTLIATANQGSEATYESGFVIDKFPISRPNLTFSTLTVSNMSPEDSSIYLCSFYDSLRNTEAFFGQGTRLTVV.

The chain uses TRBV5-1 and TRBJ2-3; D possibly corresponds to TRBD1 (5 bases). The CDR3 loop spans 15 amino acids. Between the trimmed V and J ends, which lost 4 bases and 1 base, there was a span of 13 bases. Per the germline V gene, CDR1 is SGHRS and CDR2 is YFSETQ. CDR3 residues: CASSPPLTGTDTQYF. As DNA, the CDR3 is TGCGCCAGCAGCCCCCCGCTGACAGGCACAGATACGCAGTATTTT.

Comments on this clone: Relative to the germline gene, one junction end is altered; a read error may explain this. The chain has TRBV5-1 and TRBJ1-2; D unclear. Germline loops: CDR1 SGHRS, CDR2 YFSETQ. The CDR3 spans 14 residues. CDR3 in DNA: TGCGGCAGCCGGCAAGGGTCAAGGGAGGATGGCTACACCTTC. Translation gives CGSRQGSREDGYTF. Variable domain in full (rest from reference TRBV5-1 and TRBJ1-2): KAGVTQTPRYLIKTRGQQVTLSCSPISGHRSVSWYQQTPGQGLQFLFEYFSETQRNKGNFPGRFSGRQFSNSRSEMNVSTLELGDSALYLCGSRQGSREDGYTFGSGTRLTVV.

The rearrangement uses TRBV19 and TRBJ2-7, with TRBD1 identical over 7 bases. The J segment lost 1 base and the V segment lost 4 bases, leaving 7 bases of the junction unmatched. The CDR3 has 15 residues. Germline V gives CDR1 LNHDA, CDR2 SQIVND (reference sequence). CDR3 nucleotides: TGTGCCAGTAGTACAAGGACAGGATTGTCCTACGAGCAGTACTTC. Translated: CASSTRTGLSYEQYF.

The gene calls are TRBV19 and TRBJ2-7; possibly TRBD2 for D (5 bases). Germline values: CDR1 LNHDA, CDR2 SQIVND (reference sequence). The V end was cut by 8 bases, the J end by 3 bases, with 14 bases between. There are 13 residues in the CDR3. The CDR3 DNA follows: TGTGCCAGTTCCCTGGACTCAAACTACGAGCAGTACTTC. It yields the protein CASSLDSNYEQYF.

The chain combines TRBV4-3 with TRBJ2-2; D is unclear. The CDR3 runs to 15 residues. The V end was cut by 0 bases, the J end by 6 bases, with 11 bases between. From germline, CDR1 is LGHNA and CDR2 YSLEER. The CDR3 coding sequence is TGCGCCAGCAGCCAAGATCGTTCGGGCTCCGGGGAGCTGTTTTTT. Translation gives CASSQDRSGSGELFF.

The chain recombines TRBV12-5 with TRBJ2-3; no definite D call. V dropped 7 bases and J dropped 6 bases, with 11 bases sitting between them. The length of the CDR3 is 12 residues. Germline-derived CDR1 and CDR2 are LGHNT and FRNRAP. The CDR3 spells CASATGWDTQYF. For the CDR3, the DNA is TGTGCTAGTGCTACTGGTTGGGATACGCAGTATTTT.

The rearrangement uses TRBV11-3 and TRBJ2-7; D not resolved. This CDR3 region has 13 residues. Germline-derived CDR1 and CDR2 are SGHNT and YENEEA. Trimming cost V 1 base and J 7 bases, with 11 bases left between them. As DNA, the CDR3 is TGTGCCAGCAGCTTAGTCTTTGCTGGAGAGCAGTACTTC. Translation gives CASSLVFAGEQYF.

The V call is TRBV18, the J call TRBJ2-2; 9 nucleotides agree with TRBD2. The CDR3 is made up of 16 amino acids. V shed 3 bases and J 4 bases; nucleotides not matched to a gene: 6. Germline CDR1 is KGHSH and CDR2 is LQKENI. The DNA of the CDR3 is TGTGCCAGCTCACCGAGTCTAGCGGGGATCACCGGGGAGCTGTTTTTT. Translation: CASSPSLAGITGELFF. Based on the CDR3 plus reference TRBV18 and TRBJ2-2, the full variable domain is NAGVMQNPRHLVRRRGQEARLRCSPMKGHSHVYWYRQLPEEGLKFMVYLQKENIIDESGMPKERFSAEFPKEGPSILRIQQVVRGDSAAYFCASSPSLAGITGELFFGEGSRLTVL.

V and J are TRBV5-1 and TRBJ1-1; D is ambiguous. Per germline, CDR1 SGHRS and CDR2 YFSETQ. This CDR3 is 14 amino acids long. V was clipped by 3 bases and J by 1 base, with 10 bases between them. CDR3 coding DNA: TGCGCCAGCAGCTCAGGACCGGAGAACACTGAAGCTTTCTTT. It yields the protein CASSSGPENTEAFF.

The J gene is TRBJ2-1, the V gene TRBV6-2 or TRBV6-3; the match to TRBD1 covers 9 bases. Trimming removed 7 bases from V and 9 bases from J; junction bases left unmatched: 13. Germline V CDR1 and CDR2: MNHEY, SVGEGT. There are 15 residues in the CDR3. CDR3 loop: CASIPGQGLFGEQFF. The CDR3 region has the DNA TGTGCCAGCATCCCTGGACAGGGGTTATTCGGTGAGCAGTTCTTC.

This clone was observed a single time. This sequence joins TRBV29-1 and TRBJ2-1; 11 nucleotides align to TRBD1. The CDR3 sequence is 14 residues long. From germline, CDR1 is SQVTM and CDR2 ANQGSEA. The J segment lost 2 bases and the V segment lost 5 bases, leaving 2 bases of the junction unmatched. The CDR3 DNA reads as TGCAGCGTTCTGGGACAGGGGGCCTACAATGAGCAGTTCTTC. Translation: CSVLGQGAYNEQFF.

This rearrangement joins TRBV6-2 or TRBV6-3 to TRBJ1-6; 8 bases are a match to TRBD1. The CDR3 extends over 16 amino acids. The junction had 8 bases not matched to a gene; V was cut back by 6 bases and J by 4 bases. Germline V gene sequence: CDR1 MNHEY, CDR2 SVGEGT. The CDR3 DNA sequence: TGTGCCAGCAGCCGCAGGGGGCTCCGATATAATTCACCCCTCCACTTT. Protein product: CASSRRGLRYNSPLHF.

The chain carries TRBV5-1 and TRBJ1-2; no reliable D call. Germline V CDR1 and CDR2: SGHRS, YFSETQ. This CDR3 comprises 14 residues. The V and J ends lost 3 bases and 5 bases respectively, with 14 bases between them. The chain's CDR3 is CASSSSQAGYGYTF. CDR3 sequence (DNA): TGCGCCAGCAGCTCATCCCAAGCGGGGTATGGCTACACCTTC.

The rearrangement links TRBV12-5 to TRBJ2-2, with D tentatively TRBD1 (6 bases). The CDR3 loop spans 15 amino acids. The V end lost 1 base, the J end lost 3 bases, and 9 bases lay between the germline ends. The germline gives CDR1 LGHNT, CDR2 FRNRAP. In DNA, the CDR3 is TGTGCTAGTGGTTTGGAACAGGGTGACACCGGGGAGCTGTTTTTT. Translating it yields CASGLEQGDTGELFF.

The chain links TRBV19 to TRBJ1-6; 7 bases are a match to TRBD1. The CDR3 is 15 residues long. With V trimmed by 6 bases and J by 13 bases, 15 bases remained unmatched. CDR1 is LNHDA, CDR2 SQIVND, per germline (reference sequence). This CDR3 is CASRPPGQARGPLHF. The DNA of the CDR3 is TGTGCCAGTAGGCCACCTGGACAGGCGAGGGGGCCCCTCCACTTT. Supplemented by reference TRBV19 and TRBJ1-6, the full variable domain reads DGGITQSPKYLFRKEGQNVTLSCEQNLNHDAMYWYRQDPGQGLRLIYYSQIVNDFQKGDIAEGYSVSREKKESFPLTVTSAQKNPTAFYLCASRPPGQARGPLHFGNGTRLTVT.

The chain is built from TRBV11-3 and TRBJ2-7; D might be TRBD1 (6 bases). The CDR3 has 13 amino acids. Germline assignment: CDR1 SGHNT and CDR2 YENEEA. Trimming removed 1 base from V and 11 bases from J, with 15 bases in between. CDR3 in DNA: TGTGCCAGCAGCTTAGTTTTTGGAGGACAGAAGTACTTC. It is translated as CASSLVFGGQKYF.

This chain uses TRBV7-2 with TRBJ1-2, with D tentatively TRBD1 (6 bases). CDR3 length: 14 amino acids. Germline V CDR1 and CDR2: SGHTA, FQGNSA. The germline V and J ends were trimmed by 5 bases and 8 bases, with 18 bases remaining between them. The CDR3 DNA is TGTGCCAGCAGCCTGACAGGTCTCACTCTGGGCTACACCTTC. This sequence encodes CASSLTGLTLGYTF. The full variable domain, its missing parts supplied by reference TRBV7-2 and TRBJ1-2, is GAGVSQSPSNKVTEKGKDVELRCDPISGHTALYWYRQSLGQGLEFLIYFQGNSAPDKSGLPSDRFSAERTGGSVSTLTIQRTQQEDSAVYLCASSLTGLTLGYTFGSGTRLTVV.

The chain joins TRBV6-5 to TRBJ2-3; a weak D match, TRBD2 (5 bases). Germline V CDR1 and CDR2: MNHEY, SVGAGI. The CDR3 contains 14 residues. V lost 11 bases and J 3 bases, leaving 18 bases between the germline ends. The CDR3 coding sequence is TGTGCCTCTCACGGAAATAGCGCGACAGATACGCAGTATTTT. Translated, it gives CASHGNSATDTQYF.

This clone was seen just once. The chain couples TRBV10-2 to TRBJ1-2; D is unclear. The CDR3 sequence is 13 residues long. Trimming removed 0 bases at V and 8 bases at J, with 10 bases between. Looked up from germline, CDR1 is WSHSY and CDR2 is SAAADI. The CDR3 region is CASSESFVRGYTF. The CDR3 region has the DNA TGCGCCAGCAGTGAGTCCTTCGTTCGGGGCTACACCTTC.

The CDR3 DNA sequence: TGTGCCAGCAGTGACGGGCGCAGGGGGAACACCGGGGAGCTGTTTTTT. Translating gives CASSDGRRGNTGELFF. J is TRBJ2-2 and V is TRBV6-4; a possible D gene is TRBD1 (6 bases). Germline loops: CDR1 MRHNA, CDR2 SNTAGT. This CDR3 is built from 16 residues. The V end was cut by 2 bases, the J end by 1 base, with 11 bases between.

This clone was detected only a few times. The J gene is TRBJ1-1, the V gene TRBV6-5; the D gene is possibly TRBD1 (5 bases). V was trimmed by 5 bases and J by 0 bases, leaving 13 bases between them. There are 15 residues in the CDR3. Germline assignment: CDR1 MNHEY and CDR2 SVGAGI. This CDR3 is CASSLGGGMNTEAFF. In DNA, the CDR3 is TGTGCCAGCAGTCTCGGGGGGGGAATGAACACTGAAGCTTTCTTT.

The DNA for the CDR3 is TGTGCCAGCAACGGCCCGGGACGGTCCTACGAGCAGTACTTC. It is translated as CASNGPGRSYEQYF. V gene TRBV6-5 combines with J gene TRBJ2-7; tentatively, D is TRBD1 or TRBD2 (5 bases each). Trimming removed 7 bases from V and 1 base from J, with 14 bases in between. The CDR3 runs to 14 residues. Per germline, CDR1 MNHEY and CDR2 SVGAGI.

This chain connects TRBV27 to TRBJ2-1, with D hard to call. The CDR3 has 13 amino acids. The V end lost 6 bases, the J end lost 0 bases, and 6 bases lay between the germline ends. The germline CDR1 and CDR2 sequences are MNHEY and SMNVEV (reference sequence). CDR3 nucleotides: TGTGCCAGCAGAGCTAGCTCCTACAATGAGCAGTTCTTC. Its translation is CASRASSYNEQFF.

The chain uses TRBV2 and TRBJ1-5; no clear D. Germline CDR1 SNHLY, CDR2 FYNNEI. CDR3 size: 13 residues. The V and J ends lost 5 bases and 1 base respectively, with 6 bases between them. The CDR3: CASSSGSNQPQHF. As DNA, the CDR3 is TGTGCCAGCAGTTCCGGGAGCAATCAGCCCCAGCATTTT. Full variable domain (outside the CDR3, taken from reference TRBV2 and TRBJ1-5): EPEVTQTPSHQVTQMGQEVILRCVPISNHLYFYWYRQILGQKVEFLVSFYNNEISEKSEIFDDQFSVERPDGSNFTLKIRSTKLEDSAMYFCASSSGSNQPQHFGDGTRLSIL.

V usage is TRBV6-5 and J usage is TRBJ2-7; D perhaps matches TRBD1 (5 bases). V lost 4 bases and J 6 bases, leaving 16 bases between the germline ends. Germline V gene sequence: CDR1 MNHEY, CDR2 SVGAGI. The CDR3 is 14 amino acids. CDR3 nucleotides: TGTGCCAGCAGTTCGGACAAGCCTTTGGGCGAGCAGTACTTC. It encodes CASSSDKPLGEQYF.

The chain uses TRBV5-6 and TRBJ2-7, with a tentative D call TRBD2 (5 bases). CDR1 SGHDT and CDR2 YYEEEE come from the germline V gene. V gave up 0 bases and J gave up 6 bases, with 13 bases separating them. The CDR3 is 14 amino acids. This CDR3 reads CASSLAFYGGEQYF. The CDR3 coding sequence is TGTGCCAGCAGCTTGGCCTTCTACGGAGGCGAGCAGTACTTC.